A single sample gave rise to the 14 T cell receptor beta chains below, sequenced in a study of blood T cell repertoires in COVID-19. Measured with immunoSEQ multiplex PCR; TCRdb has only the in-frame clones, and not every one. This sample has about 230,000 clones, with nearly 90% found just once. The source material was PBMCs or T cells enriched from blood (not recorded which). These receptors were collected from a young man who had recovered from COVID-19.

The J gene is TRBJ2-3, the V gene TRBV4-2; possible D gene TRBD2, 5 bases. The CDR3 contains 14 residues. Per germline, CDR1 LGHNA and CDR2 YNFKEQ. Trimming shortened V by 1 base and J by 4 bases, and 9 bases separated the two germline ends. CDR3 coding DNA: TGTGCCAGCAGCCAAGGCGGGCACTCAGATACGCAGTATTTT. Translating gives CASSQGGHSDTQYF.

The chain joins TRBV30 to TRBJ2-1; TRBD2 might be the D (7 bases). CDR3 length: 16 amino acids. Deletions cut 4 bases from V and 4 bases from J, with 20 bases between. Germline V gene lookup returns CDR1 GTSNPN and CDR2 SVGIG (reference sequence). CDR3 nucleotides: TGTGCCTGGAATAAGAGGGGGGGCCCTAGTTACAATGAGCAGTTCTTC. Translation: CAWNKRGGPSYNEQFF. The variable domain in full, with the rest retrieved from reference TRBV30 and TRBJ2-1, is SQTIHQWPATLVQPVGSPLSLECTVEGTSNPNLYWYRQAAGRGLQLLFYSVGIGQISSEVPQNLSASRPQDRQFILSSKKLLLSDSGFYLCAWNKRGGPSYNEQFFGPGTRLTVL.

V is TRBV4-1 and J is TRBJ1-2; 9 bases are a match to TRBD1. Germline CDR1 MGHRA, CDR2 YSYEKL. This CDR3 spans 16 amino acids. Losses at the gene ends were 1 base for V and 7 bases for J; bases not matched to a gene: 10. Written as DNA, the CDR3 is TGCGCCAGCAGCCAAGGGGTGGGGACAGGGATTATTGGCTACACCTTC. This codes for CASSQGVGTGIIGYTF.

The chain recombines TRBV15 with TRBJ2-7, with 11 bases identical to TRBD1. The CDR3 contains 16 residues. Germline V CDR1 and CDR2: LNHNV, YYDKDF (reference sequence). With V trimmed by 3 bases and J by 5 bases, 9 bases remained unmatched. The CDR3 spells CATSRITGQGANEQYF. The CDR3 coding sequence is TGTGCCACCAGCAGGATAACAGGACAGGGGGCAAACGAGCAGTACTTC.

The chain joins TRBV15 to TRBJ2-7; a weak D match, TRBD2 (5 bases). Looked up from germline, CDR1 is LNHNV and CDR2 is YYDKDF (reference sequence). V was clipped by 0 bases and J by 3 bases, with 15 bases between them. This CDR3 is 16 amino acids long. The CDR3: CATSREAGAGGYEQYF. The CDR3 nucleotides read TGTGCCACCAGCAGAGAGGCTGGCGCGGGTGGCTACGAGCAGTACTTC.

The chain has TRBV6-1 and TRBJ1-5; 10 bases agree with TRBD1. The CDR3 length is 16 residues. V was clipped by 4 bases and J by 6 bases; unmatched bases: 9. From germline, CDR1 is MNHNS and CDR2 SASEGT. CDR3: CASSAGTGAFSQPQHF. As DNA, the CDR3 is TGTGCCAGCAGTGCCGGGACAGGGGCTTTTAGTCAGCCCCAGCATTTT.

The chain couples TRBV10-3 to TRBJ1-5; D is perhaps TRBD1 (5 bases). CDR3 length: 13 amino acids. Germline lookup yields CDR1 ENHRY and CDR2 SYGVKD. Trimming pared 3 bases from V and 5 bases from J, leaving 8 bases between. DNA for the CDR3: TGTGCCATCAGTGAAGCCAGGGATCAGCCCCAGCATTTT. Translation gives CAISEARDQPQHF.

The chain employs TRBV28 and TRBJ2-4; D not certain. The V gene's germline CDR1 is MDHEN and CDR2 SYDVKM. Trimming took off 1 base at V and 6 bases at J, with 4 bases between the two ends. The CDR3 runs 12 residues. The chain's CDR3 is CASSLSLNIQYF. CDR3 DNA: TGTGCCAGCAGTTTATCCCTAAACATTCAGTACTTC.

This clone was detected only once. V usage is TRBV3-1 (or the pseudogene TRBV3-2) and J usage is TRBJ2-1; TRBD2 matches at 10 bases. From germline, CDR1 is LGHDT and CDR2 YNNKEL (reference sequence). The CDR3 has 18 residues. J lost 2 bases, V lost 3 bases, and 10 bases had no gene match. The chain's CDR3 is CASSQPRLAGAPYNEQFF. The CDR3 nucleotides read TGTGCCAGCAGCCAGCCCCGCCTAGCGGGAGCCCCCTACAATGAGCAGTTCTTC.

The J gene is TRBJ1-1, the V gene TRBV27, with 10 bases that match TRBD1. CDR1 MNHEY and CDR2 SMNVEV come from the germline V gene (reference sequence). The CDR3 extends over 13 amino acids. With 2 bases clipped from V and 11 bases from J, the junction kept 5 bases outside the gene matches. The CDR3, as DNA: TGTGCCAGCAGTTTACCGGGACAGGGGCGGGCTTTCTTT. It is translated as CASSLPGQGRAFF.

The rearrangement uses TRBV5-4 and TRBJ1-2; 9 nucleotides align to TRBD1. There are 14 residues in the CDR3. Germline-derived CDR1 and CDR2 are SGHNT and YYREEE (reference sequence). Trimming took 4 bases from V and 8 from J; bases not matched to a gene: 9. CDR3 DNA: TGTGCCAGCAGCAGCGCCGGGACAGGGTTCGGCTACACCTTC. It codes for CASSSAGTGFGYTF.

This chain links TRBV7-2 with TRBJ2-3, with D possibly being TRBD2 (6 bases). V was cut by 5 bases and J by 0 bases, with 9 bases left in between. The length of the CDR3 is 14 residues. From germline, CDR1 is SGHTA and CDR2 FQGNSA. DNA for the CDR3: TGTGCCAGCAGCCTCAGCGGGAGCACAGATACGCAGTATTTT. Translation: CASSLSGSTDTQYF.

This clone appeared once. The chain employs TRBV11-2 and TRBJ1-1, with D maybe TRBD1 (5 bases). This CDR3 comprises 14 residues. Germline CDR1 is SGHAT and CDR2 is FQNNGV. V lost 1 base, J lost 1 base, and 7 bases lay in between. CDR3 residues: CASSLAGQNTEAFF. CDR3 DNA: TGTGCCAGCAGCTTAGCCGGACAGAACACTGAAGCTTTCTTT.

The chain recombines TRBV12-3 or TRBV12-4 with TRBJ1-3; no firm D call. Trimming removed 1 base at V and 7 bases at J, with 5 bases between. This CDR3 is 12 amino acids long. This CDR3 is CASSLVSNTIYF. DNA of the CDR3: TGTGCCAGCAGTTTAGTGTCGAACACCATATATTTT.